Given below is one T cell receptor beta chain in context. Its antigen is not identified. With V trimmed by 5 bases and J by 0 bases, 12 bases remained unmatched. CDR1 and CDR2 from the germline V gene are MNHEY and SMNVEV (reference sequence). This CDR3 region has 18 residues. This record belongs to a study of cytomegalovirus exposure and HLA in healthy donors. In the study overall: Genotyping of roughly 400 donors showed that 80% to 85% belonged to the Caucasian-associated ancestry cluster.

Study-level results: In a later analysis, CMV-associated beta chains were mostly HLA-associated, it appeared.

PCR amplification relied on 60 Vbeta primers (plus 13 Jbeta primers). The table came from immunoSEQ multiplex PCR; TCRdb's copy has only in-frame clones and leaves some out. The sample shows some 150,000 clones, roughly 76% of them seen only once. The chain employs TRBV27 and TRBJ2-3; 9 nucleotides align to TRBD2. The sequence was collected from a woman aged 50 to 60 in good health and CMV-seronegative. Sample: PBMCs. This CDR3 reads CASSPQAGGPFSTDTQYF. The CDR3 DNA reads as TGTGCCAGCAGTCCCCAAGCGGGAGGCCCCTTTAGCACAGATACGCAGTATTTT.